The next 13 T cell receptor beta chains were all read from a single sample in a study of T cells after yellow fever vaccination. TCRdb reprocessed the 5' RACE reads with MiXCR, giving one entry per CDR3 protein. The sample yields about 300,000 distinct CDR3 sequences, 8.7% seen once. Sequences were derived from CD4+ T cells sorted from PBMCs, sampled 5 days after the yellow fever booster vaccination. All receptors come from a man aged 18-30 years who received the YFV17D yellow fever vaccine.

This clonotype occurred a few times. The chain recombines TRBV4-3 with TRBJ2-3, with TRBD1 matching 9 bases. Trimming at V came to 0 bases and at J to 3 bases, leaving 1 base not matched to a gene. CDR1 LGHNA and CDR2 YSLEER come from the germline V gene. This CDR3 region has 15 residues. The CDR3 DNA follows: TGCGCCAGCAGCCAAGAGACAGGGGGAACAGATACGCAGTATTTT. Protein sequence: CASSQETGGTDTQYF.

V gene TRBV4-2 combines with J gene TRBJ2-3; D possibly uses TRBD1 or TRBD2 (6 bases each). This CDR3 spans 15 amino acids. The V and J ends lost 6 bases and 5 bases respectively, with 18 bases between them. Germline V lookup: CDR1 LGHNA, CDR2 YNFKEQ. The CDR3 protein is CASSLRGVGIDTQYF. The CDR3 nucleotides read TGTGCCAGCAGTTTAAGGGGGGTAGGAATAGATACGCAGTATTTT.

Many counts were recorded for this clonotype. This chain connects TRBV6-2 or TRBV6-3 to TRBJ2-7; no clear D. CDR1 and CDR2 from the germline V gene are MNHEY and SVGEGT. The V gene lost 6 bases and the J gene lost 2 bases, with 11 bases spanning the gap. This CDR3 has 13 residues. Here the CDR3 DNA reads TGTGCCAGCAGCCTACGACCGGCCTACGAGCAGTACGTC. Translating gives CASSLRPAYEQYV.

In this sample, this clonotype turned up many times. The chain recombines TRBV7-3 with TRBJ2-1; unclear D gene. This CDR3 region has 14 residues. V was clipped by 5 bases and J by 5 bases, with 13 bases between them. CDR1 SGHTA and CDR2 FQGTGA come from the germline V gene. The CDR3 sequence is CASSPARADNEQFF. The DNA for the CDR3 is TGTGCCAGCAGCCCAGCCCGGGCCGACAATGAGCAGTTCTTC.

This clonotype was seen only a few times. The chain's CDR3 is CASSLGPSGNQPQHF. CDR3 sequence (DNA): TGCGCCAGCAGCTTGGGGCCTTCGGGCAATCAGCCCCAGCATTTT. The chain has TRBV5-1 and TRBJ1-5; D remains ambiguous. The germline V and J ends were trimmed by 0 bases and 2 bases, with 9 bases remaining between them. The germline CDR1 and CDR2 sequences are SGHRS and YFSETQ. The CDR3 sequence is 15 residues long.

This clonotype was detected many times. V is TRBV29-1 and J is TRBJ2-3; TRBD2 aligns across 8 bases. CDR3 length equals 13 residues. V lost 6 bases and J lost 5; bases outside the gene matches: 7. Germline V gene lookup returns CDR1 SQVTM and CDR2 ANQGSEA. In DNA form, the CDR3 reads TGCAGCGTAGCGCGGGGGGCAGTAGATACGCAGTATTTT. Translated: CSVARGAVDTQYF.

This clonotype came up a few times. CDR3 protein: CASSLRLAGTSTDTQYF. The CDR3 nucleotides read TGTGCCAGCAGCTTAAGGCTAGCGGGCACCAGCACAGATACGCAGTATTTT. The gene calls are TRBV5-4 and TRBJ2-3, with 8 positions matching TRBD2. V gave up 2 bases and J gave up 0 bases; unmatched junction bases: 8. CDR1 is SGHNT and CDR2 is YYREEE in the germline V gene (reference sequence). The CDR3 sequence is 17 residues long. Drawing the rest from reference TRBV5-4 and TRBJ2-3, the complete variable domain is ETGVTQSPTHLIKTRGQQVTLRCSSQSGHNTVSWYQQALGQGPQFIFQYYREEENGRGNFPPRFSGLQFPNYSSELNVNALELDDSALYLCASSLRLAGTSTDTQYFGPGTRLTVL.

The chain joins TRBV4-3 to TRBJ1-1; 7 bases are a match to TRBD1. Germline CDR1 LGHNA, CDR2 YSLEER. Trimming took 0 bases from V and 5 from J; bases not matched to a gene: 15. CDR3 length: 18 amino acids. The CDR3 loop is CASSQDLIRQGGFTEAFF. In DNA, the CDR3 is TGCGCCAGCAGCCAAGATCTAATACGTCAGGGGGGATTTACTGAAGCTTTCTTT.

At least ten counts were recorded for this clonotype. The rearrangement links TRBV10-3 to TRBJ2-7; 7 bases match TRBD1. The CDR3 consists of 14 residues. The V segment lost 5 bases and the J segment 2 bases; nucleotides outside the gene matches: 6. Germline V gives CDR1 ENHRY, CDR2 SYGVKD. The CDR3 region is CAISIPGQPYEQYF. CDR3 coding DNA: TGTGCCATCAGTATCCCGGGACAGCCCTACGAGCAGTACTTC.

This clonotype has only a few counts. V usage is TRBV6-1 and J usage is TRBJ1-4; tentative D call: TRBD1 (6 bases). The CDR3 is made up of 15 amino acids. The V end was cut by 7 bases, the J end by 7 bases, with 19 bases between. Germline CDR1 MNHNS, CDR2 SASEGT. In nucleotides, the CDR3 is TGTGCCAGCAATCCGTCTCAGGGGTTAGGTGAAAAACTGTTTTTT. Amino acid sequence: CASNPSQGLGEKLFF.

The chain is built from TRBV27 and TRBJ2-3; TRBD1 aligns across 9 bases. Germline values: CDR1 MNHEY, CDR2 SMNVEV (reference sequence). The CDR3 is 19 amino acids. Germline trimming cut 7 bases from V and 4 bases from J; bases unmatched to any gene: 21. The CDR3 spells CASILYIKGHRGLSDTQYF. The CDR3 DNA reads as TGTGCCAGCATTCTTTACATCAAGGGGCACAGGGGGCTCTCAGATACGCAGTATTTT.

The chain joins TRBV5-1 to TRBJ1-1; 9 positions match TRBD1. This CDR3 has 15 amino acids. Unmatched junction bases numbered 4, after V lost 3 bases and J lost 1 base. Germline V CDR1 and CDR2: SGHRS, YFSETQ. CDR3 sequence: CASSWGGQGNTEAFF. In DNA, the CDR3 is TGCGCCAGCAGCTGGGGGGGACAGGGGAACACTGAAGCTTTCTTT.

This clonotype was recorded many times. The CDR3 DNA is TGTGCCAGCAGCTTAACTGGGACTACCCCTACGCAGTATTTT. It encodes CASSLTGTTPTQYF. The V call is TRBV7-3, the J call TRBJ2-3; the match to TRBD2 covers 7 bases. Trimming at V came to 0 bases and at J to 8 bases, leaving 5 bases not matched to a gene. The CDR3 has 14 amino acids. Germline loops: CDR1 SGHTA, CDR2 FQGTGA.